This TCR beta chain was obtained from a study of T cells in localized non-small cell lung cancer. Overall study results and limits: The study sequenced only one region of the tumor. As a result, intratumor heterogeneity could not be excluded and remains possible. The study detected a median approximately 54 of the top 100 tumor clones in adjacent lung. Elevated blood T cell density was associated with longer overall survival. The greatest T cell clonality was found in uninvolved adjacent lung (higher than in tumor).

The count of this clone is one. Its cognate antigen is unknown. This CDR3 comprises 15 residues. Per the germline V gene, CDR1 is MDHEN and CDR2 is SYDVKM. Trimming cost V 5 bases and J 0 bases; bases outside gene matches: 5. Sequencing was performed with immunoSEQ multiplex PCR; in TCRdb, only in-frame clones are kept and a portion is missing. The table lists about 40,000 clones, roughly 90% of them singletons. The TCR comes from a woman aged 35 to 75 with stage II lung adenocarcinoma. Material: PBMCs, obtained before any cancer treatment. The rearrangement links TRBV28 to TRBJ1-1, with TRBD1 identical over 8 bases. The CDR3 DNA sequence: TGTGCCAGCAGTGCCACAGGGGGGTTGAACACTGAAGCTTTCTTT. Translating it yields CASSATGGLNTEAFF.